What follows describes a single T cell receptor (beta chain). The germline V and J ends were trimmed by 5 bases and 5 bases, with 9 bases remaining between them. The CDR3 is 12 amino acids. CDR1 and CDR2 (germline): SGHVS, FQNEAQ. The data are from a study of cytotoxic CD8 clonotypes in ibrutinib-treated CLL. About the research overall: In all, under twelve patients were relapsed/refractory, about 15 were treatment-naive and approximately 17 were IGHV unmutated.

The repertoire was sequenced with immunoSEQ multiplex PCR; TCRdb's copy has only in-frame clones and lacks some. Among more than 200,000 clones listed, about three quarters were seen once. This receptor was taken from a human donor with chronic lymphocytic leukemia. The chain has TRBV7-8 and TRBJ2-5; D may be TRBD2 (5 bases). Sample: PBMCs, taken after 12 months of ibrutinib treatment. In DNA, the CDR3 is TGTGCCAGCAGCCCCCCGGGGGAGACCCAGTACTTC. As protein: CASSPPGETQYF.